The clone carrying this TCR beta chain was picked up a small number of times. Its cognate antigen is unknown. This sample was included in a study of beta chain features in type 1 diabetes. Study conclusions and caveats: Individuals with type 1 diabetes displayed fewer insertions and more deletions at VDJ junctions. There was a moderate but significant shortening of TCRB CDR3s in all four CD4+ subsets of Type 1 diabetes patients. The naive, central memory and Treg TCRB repertoires looked more alike in patients than they did in healthy donors.

The length of the CDR3 is 14 residues. The ends were cut back, 6 bases at V and 4 bases at J, with 15 bases in the middle. Germline CDR1 is SNHLY and CDR2 is FYNNEI. The authors reverse transcribed all of the isolated RNA, so sequencing captured expressed TCRB transcripts. The table came from immunoSEQ multiplex PCR; TCRdb's copy has only in-frame clones and leaves some out. This sample has 85,000 to 110,000 clones, with approximately 30% found just once. Every donor had blood drawn once into heparin, approximately 110 mL on average. Isolation of CD4+ naive, central memory, regulatory and stem cell-like memory cells was achieved by sorting via CD45RO/CCR7/CD25/CD127/CD95/CD27.

V gene TRBV2 combines with J gene TRBJ1-2, with D maybe TRBD1 (5 bases). The sequence was collected from a woman aged 18-30 years with type 1 diabetes. The sequenced sample was central memory CD4+ T cells from blood. The CDR3 nucleotides read TGTGCCAGCAGGGGGCCCGGCTCTAGCTATGGCTACACCTTC. Protein product: CASRGPGSSYGYTF.